A single sample is the source of the 20 T cell receptor beta chains below, sequenced in a study of T-cell reconstitution after alpha-beta-depleted transplantation in children. Preparation of the TCRbeta library involved a method that used unique molecular identifiers. One entry per CDR3 protein, called by TCRdb with MiXCR from the PCR reads. The table has a few hundred thousand distinct CDR3 sequences, around 9.6% seen once. The sample in question was PBMCs from the stem cell graft donor, obtained from the stem cell graft. The receptors originated from a human donor who donated a stem cell graft to a child with SCID.

This chain joins TRBV11-2 and TRBJ1-5; D remains unclear. CDR1 and CDR2 from the germline V gene are SGHAT and FQNNGV. The CDR3 length is 14 residues. With 5 bases removed from V and 2 bases from J, the gap between germline ends came to 10 bases. The chain's CDR3 is CASSRSTGNQPQHF. CDR3 DNA sequence: TGTGCCAGCAGCCGTTCGACGGGCAATCAGCCCCAGCATTTT.

V usage is TRBV5-1 and J usage is TRBJ1-6; TRBD1 aligns across 7 bases. Trimming cost V 2 bases and J 0 bases; bases outside gene matches: 11. This CDR3 comprises 19 residues. Germline assignment: CDR1 SGHRS and CDR2 YFSETQ. In DNA form, the CDR3 reads TGCGCCAGCAGCTTCGCAATATCACAGGGGAGCTCCTATAATTCACCCCTCCACTTT. Its translation is CASSFAISQGSSYNSPLHF. The complete variable domain, with remaining parts taken from reference TRBV5-1 and TRBJ1-6, reads KAGVTQTPRYLIKTRGQQVTLSCSPISGHRSVSWYQQTPGQGLQFLFEYFSETQRNKGNFPGRFSGRQFSNSRSEMNVSTLELGDSALYLCASSFAISQGSSYNSPLHFGNGTRLTVT.

This clonotype was picked up a small number of times. This chain joins TRBV3-1 and TRBJ1-4; TRBD1 agrees at 12 bases. The germline V gene encodes CDR1 LGHDT and CDR2 YNNKEL (reference sequence). V was clipped by 5 bases and J by 10 bases; unmatched bases: 8. The CDR3 has 15 residues. CDR3 in amino acids: CASSKSGTGGGKLFF. CDR3 DNA sequence: TGTGCCAGCAGCAAATCCGGGACAGGGGGCGGAAAACTGTTTTTT.

In its sample, this clonotype was seen many times. One end of the junction varies from germline; a read error may be responsible. J is TRBJ2-3 and V is TRBV12-3 or TRBV12-4; D unresolved. The CDR3 covers 12 residues. As DNA, the CDR3 is TGTGCCAGCAGCTTAGGCACAGATACGCAGTATTTT. Amino acids: CASSLGTDTQYF.

This chain joins TRBV9 and TRBJ2-1; D is perhaps TRBD1 or TRBD2 (5 bases each). Per the germline V gene, CDR1 is SGDLS and CDR2 is YYNGEE. The CDR3 loop spans 15 amino acids. Trimming left V 3 bases short and J 8 bases short, with 18 bases between. This CDR3 is CASSDGTLGVDEQFF. CDR3 in DNA: TGTGCCAGCAGCGACGGGACCCTTGGAGTAGATGAGCAGTTCTTC.

The chain uses TRBV10-3 and TRBJ2-7, with a weak D call TRBD1 (5 bases). This CDR3 comprises 13 residues. V lost 3 bases and J lost 3, with 9 bases in between. Germline V gene data show CDR1 as ENHRY and CDR2 as SYGVKD. CDR3 nucleotide sequence: TGTGCCATCAGTGAAACAGGAATCTACGAGCAGTACTTC. Its translation: CAISETGIYEQYF.

This clonotype turned up a few times. The rearrangement links TRBV12-3 or TRBV12-4 to TRBJ1-6, with TRBD1 identical over 7 bases. V lost 3 bases, J lost 6 bases, and 5 bases stayed unmatched. The CDR3 totals 15 residues. This chain's CDR3 is CASSFGDSPNSPLHF. The CDR3 DNA sequence: TGTGCCAGCAGTTTTGGGGACAGTCCTAATTCACCCCTCCACTTT.

This clonotype was detected many times. This chain connects TRBV12-3 or TRBV12-4 to TRBJ1-5; possibly TRBD1 for D (6 bases). The CDR3 runs 15 residues. The germline V and J ends were trimmed by 6 bases and 0 bases, with 12 bases remaining between them. The CDR3 sequence is CASRQGTFSNQPQHF. CDR3 in DNA: TGTGCCAGCAGGCAAGGGACATTTAGCAATCAGCCCCAGCATTTT.

This clonotype was seen at least ten times. J is TRBJ2-5 and V is TRBV5-1; D possibly corresponds to TRBD1 (5 bases). The CDR3 sequence is 15 residues long. CDR1 SGHRS and CDR2 YFSETQ come from the germline V gene. The V and J ends lost 0 bases and 2 bases respectively, with 11 bases between them. This CDR3 is CASSLAGLGQETQYF. The CDR3 nucleotides are TGCGCCAGCAGCTTGGCAGGGTTGGGTCAAGAGACCCAGTACTTC.

Only a few counts were recorded for this clonotype. The CDR3 DNA reads TGTGCCAGCAGCACCACCCGGGACAGGGTTTCATACGAGCAGTACTTC. Translation gives CASSTTRDRVSYEQYF. The rearrangement uses TRBV6-1 and TRBJ2-7; the match to TRBD1 covers 9 bases. Trimming cost V 6 bases and J 4 bases; bases outside gene matches: 13. This CDR3 is built from 16 residues. Germline V CDR1 and CDR2: MNHNS, SASEGT.

CDR3: CASNYVVDTGELFF. CDR3 bases: TGTGCCAGCAATTACGTGGTAGACACCGGGGAGCTGTTTTTT. The rearrangement links TRBV2 to TRBJ2-2; D ambiguous. The CDR3 has 14 residues. Germline V CDR1 and CDR2: SNHLY, FYNNEI. V gave up 7 bases and J gave up 3 bases, with 12 bases separating them.

In its sample, this clonotype was seen a few times. The V and J genes are TRBV5-1 and TRBJ2-1; 7 nucleotides line up with TRBD1. The J segment lost 7 bases and the V segment lost 1 base, leaving 11 bases of the junction unmatched. The germline gives CDR1 SGHRS, CDR2 YFSETQ. This CDR3 is 16 amino acids long. The CDR3 region is CASSLLGQGERNEQFF. In DNA form, the CDR3 reads TGCGCCAGCAGCTTGCTAGGTCAGGGGGAACGAAATGAGCAGTTCTTC.

This clonotype was observed many times. At one end the junction does not follow the germline gene, possibly because of a read error. CDR3 bases: TGCGCCAGCAGCCAAGATTACGAGCAGTACTTC. Translating gives CASSQDYEQYF. The chain has TRBV14 and TRBJ2-7; unclear D gene. The CDR3 is made up of 11 amino acids. The germline V gene encodes CDR1 SGHDN and CDR2 FVKESK.

The chain has TRBV20-1 and TRBJ2-7; D not resolved. The CDR3 loop spans 14 amino acids. Trimming cost V 1 base and J 5 bases, with 15 bases left between them. Looked up from germline, CDR1 is DFQATT and CDR2 is SNEGSKA (reference sequence). CDR3 loop: CSARAMGSLHEQYF. DNA for the CDR3: TGCAGTGCTAGAGCTATGGGAAGTCTACACGAGCAGTACTTC.

This clonotype was found a few times. This chain uses TRBV4-1 with TRBJ2-7; D may be TRBD1 (6 bases). This CDR3 spans 14 amino acids. The germline CDR1 and CDR2 sequences are MGHRA and YSYEKL. Trimming cost V 1 base and J 3 bases, with 10 bases left between them. The CDR3 sequence: CASSQARGDYEQYF. In DNA form, the CDR3 reads TGCGCCAGCAGCCAAGCCAGGGGTGACTACGAGCAGTACTTC.

At least ten counts were recorded for this clonotype. This chain uses TRBV29-1 with TRBJ2-1; D perhaps matches TRBD1 (6 bases). This CDR3 contains 14 residues. V gave up 3 bases and J gave up 3 bases, with 12 bases separating them. CDR1 and CDR2 (germline): SQVTM, ANQGSEA. The CDR3 spells CSVDVGQFYNEQFF. As DNA, the CDR3 is TGCAGCGTTGATGTTGGACAGTTCTACAATGAGCAGTTCTTC.

This clonotype was found a few times. This chain uses TRBV12-3 or TRBV12-4 with TRBJ1-1; maybe TRBD1 (6 bases). Deletions cut 7 bases from V and 4 bases from J, with 16 bases between. The CDR3 covers 14 residues. CDR3 amino acids: CASIELGGFTEAFF. The CDR3 coding sequence is TGTGCCAGCATTGAACTGGGGGGCTTCACTGAAGCTTTCTTT.

The V and J genes are TRBV3-1 and TRBJ2-3, with a possible D match to TRBD1 (6 bases). V lost 7 bases to trimming and J lost 7 bases, with 21 bases between them. The CDR3 is made up of 15 amino acids. CDR1 and CDR2 (germline): LGHDT, YNNKEL (reference sequence). The CDR3 sequence: CASTQEVTGTHTQYF. CDR3 nucleotide sequence: TGTGCCAGCACCCAGGAGGTCACTGGGACACATACGCAGTATTTT.

This clonotype was observed a few times. This chain connects TRBV6-5 to TRBJ1-4, with TRBD1 as a possible D gene (5 bases). There are 15 residues in the CDR3. The germline V and J ends were trimmed by 2 bases and 7 bases, with 14 bases remaining between them. The germline V gene encodes CDR1 MNHEY and CDR2 SVGAGI. The DNA of the CDR3 is TGTGCCAGCAGTTACACCGGGACCGGGGGTGAAAAACTGTTTTTT. It yields the protein CASSYTGTGGEKLFF.

The genes are TRBV6-1 and TRBJ2-5; D is tentatively TRBD1 or TRBD2 (6 bases each). The CDR3 is 14 amino acids. The germline V gene has CDR1 MNHNS and CDR2 SASEGT. Deletions cut 6 bases from V and 3 bases from J, with 14 bases between. This CDR3 is CASRRVGGKETQYF. In DNA form, the CDR3 reads TGTGCCAGCAGAAGGGTGGGGGGCAAAGAGACCCAGTACTTC.